This T cell receptor beta chain derives from a study of blood T cell repertoires in COVID-19. Study background: Researchers got acute and convalescent COVID-19 samples from the United States, Italy and Spain. T cells, B-cell-depleted T cells, or PBMCs supplied cDNA or gDNA.

The germline V gene encodes CDR1 MRHNA and CDR2 SNTAGT. The CDR3 is 15 residues long. V lost 5 bases to trimming and J lost 3 bases, with 17 bases between them. In the original workflow: Nucleated cell number was recorded as an estimate derived from reference gene primer amplification. Sequencing was performed with immunoSEQ multiplex PCR; in TCRdb, only in-frame clones are kept and a portion is missing. V and J calls plus clone size are reproduced from that table; the DNA served to infer D and trimming. The table includes approximately 450,000 clones, more than 80% detected once. This sequence joins TRBV6-4 and TRBJ2-7, with D possibly matching TRBD2 (6 bases). Specimen: PBMCs or T cells enriched from blood (not recorded which). This receptor was taken from a man younger than 45 who had recovered from COVID-19. The chain's CDR3 is CASSTLGGGLYEQYF. The CDR3 DNA sequence: TGTGCCAGCAGTACCCTCGGGGGAGGCCTCTACGAGCAGTACTTC.